These 20 T cell receptor beta chains were all obtained from the same sample, sequenced in a study of blood T cell repertoires in COVID-19. TCRdb's copy holds only in-frame clones and misses some; the assay was immunoSEQ multiplex PCR. This table holds 310,000 or so clones, 70% to 90% found once. Sequenced material: peripheral blood. These TCRs come from a young man who had recovered from COVID-19.

The chain has TRBV19 and TRBJ2-2, with 9 positions matching TRBD1. The CDR3 covers 16 residues. Trimming took 5 bases from V and 3 from J; bases not matched to a gene: 7. Germline V gene lookup returns CDR1 LNHDA and CDR2 SQIVND (reference sequence). This CDR3 is CASSYHRGQYTGELFF. The DNA of the CDR3 is TGTGCCAGTAGTTATCACAGGGGGCAATACACCGGGGAGCTGTTTTTT.

V usage is TRBV29-1 and J usage is TRBJ2-1; 10 positions agree with TRBD2. Germline-derived CDR1 and CDR2 are SQVTM and ANQGSEA. Trimming at V came to 0 bases and at J to 7 bases, leaving 9 bases not matched to a gene. This CDR3 has 16 amino acids. The CDR3 DNA reads as TGCAGCGTTGAAGATCTAGCTGGACTAGCGGTGAATGAGCAGTTCTTC. Its protein product is CSVEDLAGLAVNEQFF.

The rearrangement links TRBV18 to TRBJ2-5; 9 bases are shared with TRBD2. The germline V gene has CDR1 KGHSH and CDR2 LQKENI. CDR3 length: 16 amino acids. The V and J ends lost 3 bases and 5 bases, in that order; junction bases with no gene match: 10. The CDR3, as DNA: TGTGCCAGCTCACCGTCCGTTGCGGGAGGGCGGGAGACCCAGTACTTC. This sequence encodes CASSPSVAGGRETQYF. The whole variable domain, filled in from reference TRBV18 and TRBJ2-5, reads NAGVMQNPRHLVRRRGQEARLRCSPMKGHSHVYWYRQLPEEGLKFMVYLQKENIIDESGMPKERFSAEFPKEGPSILRIQQVVRGDSAAYFCASSPSVAGGRETQYFGPGTRLLVL.

About this clone itself: This CDR3 fails to terminate in the conserved phenylalanine or tryptophan, so it likely reflects a read error. No DNA is shown, since the ends of the CDR3 on it are uncertain; the CDR3 is the one TCRdb lists. The V and J genes are TRBV18 and TRBJ2-3; the D call of TRBD2 is as the table states it, not checked on the DNA. CDR1 KGHSH and CDR2 LQKENI come from the germline V gene. Inclusive of both ends, the CDR3 amounts to 16 amino acids. CDR3: CASSPQMTSGLGLYTL.

The CDR3 coding sequence is TGTGCCAGCAGTTACTCGACAGGGAGGAACTATGGCTACACCTTC. Its translation: CASSYSTGRNYGYTF. The chain joins TRBV6-5 to TRBJ1-2; TRBD1 matches 7 bases. Germline CDR1 reads MNHEY; CDR2 reads SVGAGI. The ends lost 0 bases at V and 2 bases at J; junction bases unmatched: 3. This CDR3 comprises 15 residues.

V usage is TRBV19 and J usage is TRBJ2-3; 7 bases line up with TRBD1. The V gene end was trimmed by 3 bases and the J gene end by 10 bases; junction bases not matched to a gene: 7. The germline V gene has CDR1 LNHDA and CDR2 SQIVND (reference sequence). The CDR3 consists of 13 residues. CDR3 loop: CASSMIDRAAQYF. CDR3 coding DNA: TGTGCCAGTAGTATGATCGACAGGGCCGCGCAGTATTTT.

This chain connects TRBV3-1 (or the pseudogene TRBV3-2) to TRBJ1-1; D gene uncertain. The V and J ends lost 1 base and 5 bases respectively, with 11 bases between them. The CDR3 runs to 14 residues. CDR1 is LGHDT, CDR2 YNNKEL, per germline (reference sequence). The CDR3 sequence: CASSQALPGTEAFF. The DNA for the CDR3 is TGTGCCAGCAGCCAAGCGCTGCCCGGGACTGAAGCTTTCTTT.

This clone was counted a few times. Other nucleotide sequences in the sample specify the same CDR3. The V and J genes are TRBV3-1 (or the pseudogene TRBV3-2) and TRBJ1-1, with D unclear. Germline CDR1 and CDR2: LGHDT and YNNKEL (reference sequence). With 3 bases removed from V and 1 base from J, the gap between germline ends came to 9 bases. This CDR3 has 14 amino acids. The CDR3 nucleotides are TGTGCCAGCAGCCAGGCTGCGGGGAACACTGAAGCTTTCTTT. It translates to CASSQAAGNTEAFF.

This chain links TRBV6-1 with TRBJ1-6, with D perhaps matching TRBD1 (5 bases). The length of the CDR3 is 13 residues. Germline CDR1 MNHNS, CDR2 SASEGT. The V and J ends lost 3 bases and 9 bases respectively, with 9 bases between them. The CDR3 DNA sequence: TGTGCCAGCAGTGAGGACACGGGTTCACCCCTCCACTTT. This sequence encodes CASSEDTGSPLHF.

The rearrangement joins TRBV4-1 to TRBJ1-6; no clear D gene. The CDR3 spans 17 residues. Germline values: CDR1 MGHRA, CDR2 YSYEKL. V was pared by 2 bases and J by 7 bases, with 18 bases between. The CDR3 nucleotides are TGCGCCAGCAGCCAAAAATTGCTACCTAGGGAGAATTCACCCCTCCACTTT. Amino acid sequence: CASSQKLLPRENSPLHF.

This clone was seen only once. The chain recombines TRBV4-3 with TRBJ2-1; weak D call: TRBD2 (5 bases). The CDR3 runs 14 residues. V shed 2 bases and J shed 10 bases, with 15 bases lying between them. The germline CDR1 and CDR2 sequences are LGHNA and YSLEER. The CDR3 loop reads CASSQTMDRGEQFF. The CDR3 region has the DNA TGCGCCAGCAGCCAAACGATGGACCGAGGGGAGCAGTTCTTC.

V usage is TRBV19 and J usage is TRBJ2-1; 9 bases fit TRBD1. Germline assignment: CDR1 LNHDA and CDR2 SQIVND (reference sequence). CDR3 size: 13 residues. The ends lost 5 bases at V and 7 bases at J; junction bases unmatched: 3. DNA for the CDR3: TGTGCCAGTAGTTCCGGGACAGGGAATGAGCAGTTCTTC. Its translation is CASSSGTGNEQFF.

This clone was observed a few times. The V and J genes are TRBV12-3 or TRBV12-4 and TRBJ2-2; D perhaps matches TRBD1 (5 bases). The CDR3 is 13 residues long. The V gene lost 7 bases and the J gene lost 0 bases, with 6 bases spanning the gap. The CDR3 nucleotides read TGTGCCAGCACGGACACGAACACCGGGGAGCTGTTTTTT. This encodes CASTDTNTGELFF.

This chain uses TRBV7-8 with TRBJ2-7, with 11 positions matching TRBD2. Germline CDR1 reads SGHVS; CDR2 reads FQNEAQ. Losses at the gene ends were 3 bases for V and 2 bases for J; bases not matched to a gene: 3. This CDR3 is 15 amino acids long. CDR3 amino acids: CASSFTSGGTYEQYF. The CDR3 DNA reads TGTGCCAGCAGCTTCACTAGCGGGGGCACCTACGAGCAGTACTTC. The full variable domain, its missing parts supplied by reference TRBV7-8 and TRBJ2-7, is GAGVSQSPRYKVAKRGQDVALRCDPISGHVSLFWYQQALGQGPEFLTYFQNEAQLDKSGLPSDRFFAERPEGSVSTLKIQRTQQEDSAVYLCASSFTSGGTYEQYFGPGTRLTVT.

The chain uses TRBV10-3 and TRBJ1-1; D remains unclear. The CDR3 totals 13 residues. V was clipped by 2 bases and J by 5 bases, with 9 bases between them. Per germline, CDR1 ENHRY and CDR2 SYGVKD. The CDR3 bases are TGTGCCATCAGTGAGGGTTCGGGGACTGAAGCTTTCTTT. Protein product: CAISEGSGTEAFF.

In this sample, this clone turned up a few times. CDR3 sequence reads: CASSPNDRDGYTF. CDR3 DNA: TGTGCCAGCTCACCGAATGACAGGGACGGCTACACCTTC. The rearrangement joins TRBV18 to TRBJ1-2; 7 positions agree with TRBD1. The V segment lost 3 bases and the J segment 8 bases; nucleotides outside the gene matches: 6. This CDR3 has 13 residues. Per the germline V gene, CDR1 is KGHSH and CDR2 is LQKENI.

This clone was observed a single time. The rearrangement links TRBV15 to TRBJ1-3; 8 bases agree with TRBD1. Germline trimming cut 1 base from V and 0 bases from J; bases unmatched to any gene: 2. The CDR3 spans 16 residues. Germline V CDR1 and CDR2: LNHNV, YYDKDF (reference sequence). The CDR3, as DNA: TGTGCCACCAGCAGAGGACAGGGGAGCTCTGGAAACACCATATATTTT. Residues: CATSRGQGSSGNTIYF. Filled out from reference TRBV15 and TRBJ1-3, the complete variable domain reads DAMVIQNPRYQVTQFGKPVTLSCSQTLNHNVMYWYQQKSSQAPKLLFHYYDKDFNNEADTPDNFQSRRPNTSFCFLDIRSPGLGDTAMYLCATSRGQGSSGNTIYFGEGSWLTVV.

V usage is TRBV19 and J usage is TRBJ2-2; D perhaps matches TRBD1 (6 bases). CDR3 size: 14 residues. Trimming took 7 bases from V and 3 from J, leaving 12 bases between them. The germline V gene encodes CDR1 LNHDA and CDR2 SQIVND (reference sequence). CDR3 in DNA: TGTGCCAGTACCCCGGGACAATACACCGGGGAGCTGTTTTTT. Translating gives CASTPGQYTGELFF.

The chain joins TRBV9 to TRBJ2-7; possible D gene TRBD2, 6 bases. The CDR3 spans 15 residues. From germline, CDR1 is SGDLS and CDR2 YYNGEE. Trimming left V 0 bases short and J 0 bases short, with 10 bases between. The DNA for the CDR3 is TGTGCCAGCAGCGTAGGCGGGGACCTCTCCTACGAGCAGTACTTC. Its translation is CASSVGGDLSYEQYF.

J is TRBJ2-5 and V is TRBV11-3, with D hard to call. Germline CDR1 reads SGHNT; CDR2 reads YENEEA. V lost 0 bases and J lost 0, with 5 bases in between. The CDR3 consists of 14 residues. The DNA of the CDR3 is TGTGCCAGCAGCTTAGATGGGCACCAAGAGACCCAGTACTTC. Encoded protein: CASSLDGHQETQYF.